Shown below are 9 T cell receptor beta chains from a single sample sequenced in a study of human T cells and chemical hapten exposure (TCRdb year 2021). Total RNA was isolated from unfractionated whole blood collected in Tempus Blood RNA tubes. To prepare the library, 5' RACE was applied. TCRdb names Illumina MiSeq as the instrument used. Through fastp at Q25 and MiXCR, TCRdb rebuilt clones from the public reads, retaining in-frame beta chains. Identical CDR3 protein sequences are pooled into one entry, listed with their most common genes and DNA. The sample yields 65,000 to 95,000 distinct CDR3 sequences; about 8% were counted once. Together, the top ten hold approximately 2.3% of the sample. The receptors stem from a male donor in good health.

This clonotype was found many times. The V and J genes are TRBV7-2 and TRBJ2-5, with a tentative D call TRBD2 (5 bases). CDR3 size: 18 residues. Trimming stripped 5 bases from V and 1 base from J, with 23 bases between. CDR1 is SGHTA and CDR2 is FQGNSA in the germline V gene. In DNA form, the CDR3 reads TGTGCCAGCAGCCTACGGACCCGGACTGTCCTCTTCCAAGAGACCCAGTACTTC. It yields the protein CASSLRTRTVLFQETQYF. The whole variable domain, remainder taken from reference TRBV7-2 and TRBJ2-5, is GAGVSQSPSNKVTEKGKDVELRCDPISGHTALYWYRQSLGQGLEFLIYFQGNSAPDKSGLPSDRFSAERTGGSVSTLTIQRTQQEDSAVYLCASSLRTRTVLFQETQYFGPGTRLLVL.

The chain is built from TRBV29-1 and TRBJ2-7; tentatively, D is TRBD2 (5 bases). From germline, CDR1 is SQVTM and CDR2 ANQGSEA. Between the trimmed V and J ends, which lost 2 bases and 0 bases, there was a span of 14 bases. This CDR3 is built from 15 residues. The CDR3 DNA follows: TGCAGCGTTGAAACGGGATTACTACACTCCTACGAGCAGTACTTC. The encoded protein is CSVETGLLHSYEQYF.

This clonotype turned up a few times. Written as DNA, the CDR3 is TGTGCCAGCAGTGAAGGAGAGGGGGCGAGAACTGAAGCTTTCTTT. Its protein is CASSEGEGARTEAFF. This chain uses TRBV6-1 with TRBJ1-1; 7 bases are a match to TRBD1. The germline V gene has CDR1 MNHNS and CDR2 SASEGT. The CDR3 sequence is 15 residues long. Trimming took 1 base from V and 5 from J; bases not matched to a gene: 7.

There are a few counts of this clonotype. The chain employs TRBV4-3 and TRBJ2-1, with 7 bases matching TRBD2. The ends lost 0 bases at V and 4 bases at J; junction bases unmatched: 3. The germline gives CDR1 LGHNA, CDR2 YSLEER. CDR3 size: 15 residues. CDR3 region: CASSQDWGGYNEQFF. CDR3 nucleotide sequence: TGCGCCAGCAGCCAAGATTGGGGGGGTTACAATGAGCAGTTCTTC.

This clonotype appeared many times. The chain has TRBV20-1 and TRBJ2-6; the match to TRBD1 covers 12 bases. Germline V gene lookup returns CDR1 DFQATT and CDR2 SNEGSKA (reference sequence). The CDR3 spans 17 residues. V lost 3 bases to trimming and J lost 1 base; unmatched junction nucleotides: 4. The CDR3 loop reads CSARWGQGASGANVLTF. CDR3 nucleotides: TGCAGTGCTAGGTGGGGACAGGGGGCATCTGGGGCCAACGTCCTGACTTTC.

The sample holds a few counts of this clonotype. This rearrangement joins TRBV6-5 to TRBJ2-4, with D hard to call. This CDR3 has 14 amino acids. Looked up from germline, CDR1 is MNHEY and CDR2 is SVGAGI. With 4 bases removed from V and 4 bases from J, the gap between germline ends came to 11 bases. The CDR3 reads CASSSPRRKNIQYF. DNA for the CDR3: TGTGCCAGCAGTTCCCCCCGCAGGAAAAACATTCAGTACTTC.

This clonotype turned up a few times. This rearrangement joins TRBV4-3 to TRBJ1-1, with a weak D call TRBD1 (5 bases). CDR1 is LGHNA and CDR2 is YSLEER in the germline V gene. Trimming took off 3 bases at V and 5 bases at J, with 10 bases between the two ends. This CDR3 is 13 amino acids long. CDR3 protein: CASSQFRGTEAFF. The CDR3 DNA reads as TGCGCCAGCAGCCAGTTTCGGGGGACTGAAGCTTTCTTT.

The chain links TRBV4-2 to TRBJ2-3; D is perhaps TRBD1 (7 bases). This CDR3 is 16 amino acids long. Trimming took off 0 bases at V and 4 bases at J, with 14 bases between the two ends. Germline loops: CDR1 LGHNA, CDR2 YNFKEQ. The CDR3, as DNA: TGTGCCAGCAGCCAAGATGGAGGGGGCAGCGCAGATACGCAGTATTTT. It is translated as CASSQDGGGSADTQYF.

This clonotype was observed at least ten times. This chain uses TRBV12-3 or TRBV12-4 with TRBJ2-7; no clear D. The length of the CDR3 is 14 residues. V lost 2 bases, J lost 4 bases, and 12 bases lay in between. CDR3 DNA: TGTGCCAGCAGTTTATTAGGAACCATGTACGAGCAGTACTTC. This codes for CASSLLGTMYEQYF.